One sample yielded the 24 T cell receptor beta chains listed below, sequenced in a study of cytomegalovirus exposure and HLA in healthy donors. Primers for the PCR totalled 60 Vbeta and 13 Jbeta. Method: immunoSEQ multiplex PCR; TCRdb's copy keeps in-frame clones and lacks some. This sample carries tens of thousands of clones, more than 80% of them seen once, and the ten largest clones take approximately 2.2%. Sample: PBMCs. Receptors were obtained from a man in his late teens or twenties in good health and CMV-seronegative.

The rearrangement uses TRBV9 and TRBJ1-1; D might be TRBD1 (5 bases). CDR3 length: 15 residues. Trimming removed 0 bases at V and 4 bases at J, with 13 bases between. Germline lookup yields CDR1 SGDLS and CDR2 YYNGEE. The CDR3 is CASSVAFTGGTEAFF. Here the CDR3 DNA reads TGTGCCAGCAGCGTAGCTTTCACGGGGGGCACTGAAGCTTTCTTT.

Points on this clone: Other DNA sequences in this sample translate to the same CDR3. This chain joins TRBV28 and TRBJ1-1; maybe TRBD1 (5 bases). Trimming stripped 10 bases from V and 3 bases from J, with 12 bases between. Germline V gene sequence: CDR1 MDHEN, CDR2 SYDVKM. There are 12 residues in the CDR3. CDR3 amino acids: CATRVLDTEAFF. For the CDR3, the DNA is TGTGCCACCAGGGTTTTAGACACTGAAGCTTTCTTT. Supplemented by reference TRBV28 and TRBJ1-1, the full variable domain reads DVKVTQSSRYLVKRTGEKVFLECVQDMDHENMFWYRQDPGLGLRLIYFSYDVKMKEKGDIPEGYSVSREKKERFSLILESASTNQTSMYLCATRVLDTEAFFGQGTRLTVV.

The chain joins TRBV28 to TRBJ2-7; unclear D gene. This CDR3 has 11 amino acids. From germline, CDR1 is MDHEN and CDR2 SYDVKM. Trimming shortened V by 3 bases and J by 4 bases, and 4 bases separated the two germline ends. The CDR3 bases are TGTGCCAGCAGTTTTGAGTACGAGCAGTACTTC. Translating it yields CASSFEYEQYF.

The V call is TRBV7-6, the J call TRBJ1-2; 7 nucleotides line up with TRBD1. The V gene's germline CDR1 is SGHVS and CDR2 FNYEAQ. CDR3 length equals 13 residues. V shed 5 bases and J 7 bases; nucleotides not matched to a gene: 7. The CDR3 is CASSAPGGFGYTF. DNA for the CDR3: TGTGCCAGCAGCGCTCCAGGGGGATTTGGCTACACCTTC.

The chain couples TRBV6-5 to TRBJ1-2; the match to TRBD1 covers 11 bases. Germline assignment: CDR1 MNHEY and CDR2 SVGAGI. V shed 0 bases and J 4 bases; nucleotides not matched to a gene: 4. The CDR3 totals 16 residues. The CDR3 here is CASSYSWTGGGYGYTF. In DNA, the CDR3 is TGTGCCAGCAGTTACTCGTGGACAGGGGGCGGCTATGGCTACACCTTC.

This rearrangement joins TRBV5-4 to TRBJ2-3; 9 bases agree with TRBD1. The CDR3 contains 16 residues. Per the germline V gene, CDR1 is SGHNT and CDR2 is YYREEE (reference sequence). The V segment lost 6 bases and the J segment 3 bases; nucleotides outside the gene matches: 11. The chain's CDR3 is CASMPTPGQGTDTQYF. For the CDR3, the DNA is TGTGCCAGCATGCCGACTCCGGGACAGGGAACAGATACGCAGTATTTT. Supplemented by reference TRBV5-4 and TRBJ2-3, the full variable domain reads ETGVTQSPTHLIKTRGQQVTLRCSSQSGHNTVSWYQQALGQGPQFIFQYYREEENGRGNFPPRFSGLQFPNYSSELNVNALELDDSALYLCASMPTPGQGTDTQYFGPGTRLTVL.

The CDR3 coding sequence is TGTGCCAGCAGCCCCGGAGAGGGACTGGCAGATACGCAGTATTTT. It specifies CASSPGEGLADTQYF. V gene TRBV11-2 combines with J gene TRBJ2-3; possibly TRBD2 for D (6 bases). The germline gives CDR1 SGHAT, CDR2 FQNNGV. Deletions cut 5 bases from V and 4 bases from J, with 16 bases between. The CDR3 covers 15 residues.

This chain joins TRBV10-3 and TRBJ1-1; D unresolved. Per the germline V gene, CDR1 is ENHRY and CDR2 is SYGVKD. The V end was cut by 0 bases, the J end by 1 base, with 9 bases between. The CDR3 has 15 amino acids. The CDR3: CAISESASQNTEAFF. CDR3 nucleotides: TGTGCCATCAGTGAGTCAGCGAGTCAGAACACTGAAGCTTTCTTT.

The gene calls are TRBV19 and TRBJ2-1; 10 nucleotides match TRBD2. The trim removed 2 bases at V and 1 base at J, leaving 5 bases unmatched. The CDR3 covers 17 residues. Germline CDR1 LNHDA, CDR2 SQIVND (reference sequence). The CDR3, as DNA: TGTGCCAGTAGTATATATGTAGCGGGAGGATCCTACAATGAGCAGTTCTTC. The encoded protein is CASSIYVAGGSYNEQFF.

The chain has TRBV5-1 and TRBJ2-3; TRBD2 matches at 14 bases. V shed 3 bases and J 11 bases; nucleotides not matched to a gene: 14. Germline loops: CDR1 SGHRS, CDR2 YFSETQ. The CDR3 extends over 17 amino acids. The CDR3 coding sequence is TGCGCCAGCAGCTGGGGACTAGCGGGAGTCCCTTTGTCAGGGCAGTATTTT. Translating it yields CASSWGLAGVPLSGQYF. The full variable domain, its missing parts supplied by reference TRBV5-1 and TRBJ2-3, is KAGVTQTPRYLIKTRGQQVTLSCSPISGHRSVSWYQQTPGQGLQFLFEYFSETQRNKGNFPGRFSGRQFSNSRSEMNVSTLELGDSALYLCASSWGLAGVPLSGQYFGPGTRLTVL.

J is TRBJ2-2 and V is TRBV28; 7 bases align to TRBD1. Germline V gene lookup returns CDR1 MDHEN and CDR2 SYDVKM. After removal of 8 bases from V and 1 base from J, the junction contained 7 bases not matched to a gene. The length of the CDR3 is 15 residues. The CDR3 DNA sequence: TGTGCCAGCCCCTCCGGGGACAGGAACACCGGGGAGCTGTTTTTT. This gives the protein CASPSGDRNTGELFF.

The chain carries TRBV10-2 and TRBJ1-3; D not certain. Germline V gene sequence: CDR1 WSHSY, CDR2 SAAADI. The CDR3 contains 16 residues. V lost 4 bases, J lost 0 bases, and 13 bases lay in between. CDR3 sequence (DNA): TGCGCCAGCAGTGTGGCACTACCCTCCTCTGGAAACACCATATATTTT. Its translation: CASSVALPSSGNTIYF.

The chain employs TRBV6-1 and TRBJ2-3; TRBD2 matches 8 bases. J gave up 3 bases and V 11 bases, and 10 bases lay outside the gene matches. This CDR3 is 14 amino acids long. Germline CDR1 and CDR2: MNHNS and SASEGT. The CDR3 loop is CAGVLAGGTDTQYF. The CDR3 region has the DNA TGTGCCGGGGTTCTTGCGGGAGGAACAGATACGCAGTATTTT.

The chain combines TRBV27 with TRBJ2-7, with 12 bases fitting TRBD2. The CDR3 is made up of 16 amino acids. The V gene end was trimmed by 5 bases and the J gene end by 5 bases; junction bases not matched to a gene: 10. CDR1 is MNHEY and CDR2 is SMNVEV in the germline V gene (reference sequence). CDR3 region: CASSLYRTSGINEQYF. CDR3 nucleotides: TGTGCCAGCAGTCTGTATAGGACTAGCGGGATCAACGAGCAGTACTTC.

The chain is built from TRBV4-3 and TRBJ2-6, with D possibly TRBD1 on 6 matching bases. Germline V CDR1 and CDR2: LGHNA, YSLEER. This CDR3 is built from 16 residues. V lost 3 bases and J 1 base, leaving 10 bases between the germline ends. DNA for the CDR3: TGCGCCAGCAGCCAGACAGGAGAGTCTGGGGCCAACGTCCTGACTTTC. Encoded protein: CASSQTGESGANVLTF.

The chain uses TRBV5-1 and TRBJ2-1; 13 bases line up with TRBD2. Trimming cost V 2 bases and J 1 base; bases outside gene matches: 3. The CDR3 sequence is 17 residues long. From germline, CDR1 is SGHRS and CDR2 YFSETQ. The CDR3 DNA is TGCGCCAGCAGCTTCGGGGGACTAGCGGGATCCTACAATGAGCAGTTCTTC. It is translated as CASSFGGLAGSYNEQFF. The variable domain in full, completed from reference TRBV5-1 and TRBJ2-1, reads KAGVTQTPRYLIKTRGQQVTLSCSPISGHRSVSWYQQTPGQGLQFLFEYFSETQRNKGNFPGRFSGRQFSNSRSEMNVSTLELGDSALYLCASSFGGLAGSYNEQFFGPGTRLTVL.

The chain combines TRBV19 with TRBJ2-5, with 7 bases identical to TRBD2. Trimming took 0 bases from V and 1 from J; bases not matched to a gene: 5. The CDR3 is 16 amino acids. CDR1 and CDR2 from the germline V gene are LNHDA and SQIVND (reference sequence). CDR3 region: CASSIDVPSGQETQYF. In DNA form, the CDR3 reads TGTGCCAGTAGTATAGATGTCCCTAGCGGCCAAGAGACCCAGTACTTC.

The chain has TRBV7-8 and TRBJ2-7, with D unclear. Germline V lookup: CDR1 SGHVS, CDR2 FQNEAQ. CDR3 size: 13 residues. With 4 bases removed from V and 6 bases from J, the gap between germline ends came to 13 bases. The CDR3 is CASSSKRLGEQYF. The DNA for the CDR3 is TGTGCCAGCAGCTCCAAGAGGCTAGGCGAGCAGTACTTC.

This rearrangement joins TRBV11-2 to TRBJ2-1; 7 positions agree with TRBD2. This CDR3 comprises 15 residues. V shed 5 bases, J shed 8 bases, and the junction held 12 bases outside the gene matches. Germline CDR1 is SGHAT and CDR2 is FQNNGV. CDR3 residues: CASSLIAGVFDEQFF. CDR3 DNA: TGTGCCAGCAGCCTGATAGCGGGTGTCTTCGATGAGCAGTTCTTC.

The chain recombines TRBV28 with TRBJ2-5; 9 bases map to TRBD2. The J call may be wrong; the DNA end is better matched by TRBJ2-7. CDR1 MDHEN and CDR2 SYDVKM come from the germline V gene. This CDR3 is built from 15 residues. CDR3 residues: CASSLPSGMGYEQYF. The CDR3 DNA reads TGTGCCAGCAGTTTACCTAGCGGGATGGGGTACGAGCAGTACTTC.

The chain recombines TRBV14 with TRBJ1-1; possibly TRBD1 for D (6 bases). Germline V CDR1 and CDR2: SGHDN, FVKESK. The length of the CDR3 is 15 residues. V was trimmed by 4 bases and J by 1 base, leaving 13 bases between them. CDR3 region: CASSPPTGANTEAFF. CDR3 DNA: TGTGCCAGCAGCCCCCCGACAGGCGCGAACACTGAAGCTTTCTTT.

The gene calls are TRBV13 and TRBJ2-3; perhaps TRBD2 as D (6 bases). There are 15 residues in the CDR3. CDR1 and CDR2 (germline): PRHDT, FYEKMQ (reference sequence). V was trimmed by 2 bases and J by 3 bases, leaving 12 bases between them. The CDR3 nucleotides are TGTGCCAGCAGCTTAACGGGAGAGGGGACAGATACGCAGTATTTT. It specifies CASSLTGEGTDTQYF.

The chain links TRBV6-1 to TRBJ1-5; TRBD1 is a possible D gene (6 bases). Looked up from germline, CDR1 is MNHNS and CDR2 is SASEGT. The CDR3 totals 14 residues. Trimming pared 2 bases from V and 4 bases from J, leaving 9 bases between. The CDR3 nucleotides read TGTGCCAGCAGTGAACGACAGGCGAATCAGCCCCAGCATTTT. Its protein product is CASSERQANQPQHF.

Here the CDR3 reads CASSILTRRGDTQYF. CDR3 bases: TGTGCCAGCAGCATCCTGACTAGACGGGGAGATACGCAGTATTTT. The rearrangement joins TRBV11-2 to TRBJ2-3, with a possible D match to TRBD2 (6 bases). Per the germline V gene, CDR1 is SGHAT and CDR2 is FQNNGV. V lost 5 bases and J lost 5, with 17 bases in between. CDR3 length equals 15 residues.